Shown below are 24 T cell receptor beta chains from a single sample sequenced in a study of Ad26.COV2.S vaccination and SARS-CoV-2 variants. The assay was immunoSEQ multiplex PCR, and TCRdb's table has in-frame clones only and misses some. Of 180,000 or so clones listed, 87% are singletons. This sample comprised peripheral blood, obtained after recovery from COVID-19. The receptors here all came from a human donor who had recovered from COVID-19.

Concerning this clone: The same CDR3 also results from other DNA sequences found in this sample. This chain joins TRBV19 and TRBJ1-1; no clear D gene. The germline V gene encodes CDR1 LNHDA and CDR2 SQIVND (reference sequence). V gave up 3 bases and J gave up 1 base, with 6 bases separating them. This CDR3 spans 13 amino acids. The CDR3 sequence is CASSISGNTEAFF. Here the CDR3 DNA reads TGTGCCAGTAGTATTTCGGGGAACACTGAAGCTTTCTTT.

V and J are TRBV9 and TRBJ1-1; D not resolved. Trimming removed 0 bases from V and 3 bases from J, with 12 bases in between. This CDR3 spans 15 amino acids. Germline CDR1 and CDR2: SGDLS and YYNGEE. The CDR3 DNA follows: TGTGCCAGCAGCGTAGAGGGCTTCCAGGACACTGAAGCTTTCTTT. It specifies CASSVEGFQDTEAFF.

The rearrangement uses TRBV27 and TRBJ1-1, with 7 bases matching TRBD1. The ends lost 3 bases at V and 3 bases at J; junction bases unmatched: 1. The CDR3 length is 13 residues. Germline V gene data show CDR1 as MNHEY and CDR2 as SMNVEV (reference sequence). CDR3: CASSLTGYTEAFF. DNA for the CDR3: TGTGCCAGCAGTTTGACAGGGTACACTGAAGCTTTCTTT.

The chain recombines TRBV29-1 with TRBJ2-7, with 7 bases aligning to TRBD1. Germline CDR1 SQVTM, CDR2 ANQGSEA. This CDR3 is 14 amino acids long. Trimming removed 6 bases from V and 2 bases from J; junction bases left unmatched: 10. CDR3 sequence: CSVAFGQDAYEQYF. CDR3 coding DNA: TGCAGCGTAGCATTCGGACAGGACGCCTACGAGCAGTACTTC.

This chain links TRBV3-1 (or the pseudogene TRBV3-2) with TRBJ2-3; D gene unclear. Germline-derived CDR1 and CDR2 are LGHDT and YNNKEL (reference sequence). The CDR3 length is 15 residues. The V gene lost 2 bases and the J gene lost 7 bases, with 16 bases spanning the gap. In DNA form, the CDR3 reads TGTGCCAGCAGCCAATGGACGGCTCCTTCATATACGCAGTATTTT. The encoded protein is CASSQWTAPSYTQYF.

This chain links TRBV9 with TRBJ2-2, with D perhaps matching TRBD2 (6 bases). CDR1 and CDR2 from the germline V gene are SGDLS and YYNGEE. The CDR3 covers 16 residues. V was pared by 4 bases and J by 6 bases, with 19 bases between. DNA for the CDR3: TGTGCCAGCAGCACCCTACTCGGGAGAGTACCCGGGGAGCTGTTTTTT. Translated, it gives CASSTLLGRVPGELFF.

The rearrangement links TRBV6-6 to TRBJ1-3; 8 bases are shared with TRBD1. This CDR3 region has 15 residues. V gave up 2 bases and J gave up 3 bases; unmatched junction bases: 3. Germline CDR1 MNHNY, CDR2 SVGAGI (reference sequence). DNA for the CDR3: TGTGCCAGCAGTTACACTACAGGGGGTGGAAACACCATATATTTT. As protein: CASSYTTGGGNTIYF.

This chain joins TRBV28 and TRBJ1-6; 9 nucleotides align to TRBD1. This CDR3 spans 17 amino acids. Trimming at V came to 1 base and at J to 9 bases, leaving 10 bases not matched to a gene. From germline, CDR1 is MDHEN and CDR2 SYDVKM. CDR3 DNA sequence: TGTGCCAGCAGTTTATTAAGGAAGGGACAGGGAATTTCACCCCTCCACTTT. Its protein is CASSLLRKGQGISPLHF.

This clone was recorded only once. V and J are TRBV3-1 (or the pseudogene TRBV3-2) and TRBJ2-1; no clear D gene. The V end lost 0 bases, the J end lost 0 bases, and 6 bases lay between the germline ends. CDR1 and CDR2 from the germline V gene are LGHDT and YNNKEL (reference sequence). The CDR3 spans 15 residues. CDR3 sequence (DNA): TGTGCCAGCAGCCAAGAAAGTAGCTCCTACAATGAGCAGTTCTTC. This encodes CASSQESSSYNEQFF.

The gene calls are TRBV28 and TRBJ1-5; D call uncertain. CDR1 and CDR2 (germline): MDHEN, SYDVKM. CDR3 size: 11 residues. V was shortened by 2 bases and J by 9 bases, with 5 bases between the two germline ends. The CDR3 sequence: CASSLELPQHF. The DNA of the CDR3 is TGTGCCAGCAGTTTAGAATTGCCCCAGCATTTT.

The chain is built from TRBV2 and TRBJ2-2; possibly TRBD1 for D (6 bases). Germline V gene lookup returns CDR1 SNHLY and CDR2 FYNNEI. The CDR3 sequence is 13 residues long. V lost 8 bases, J lost 5 bases, and 12 bases lay in between. The CDR3 loop is CASGGGGTGELFF. DNA of the CDR3: TGTGCCAGCGGGGGCGGAGGAACCGGGGAGCTGTTTTTT. The variable domain in full, completed from reference TRBV2 and TRBJ2-2, reads EPEVTQTPSHQVTQMGQEVILRCVPISNHLYFYWYRQILGQKVEFLVSFYNNEISEKSEIFDDQFSVERPDGSNFTLKIRSTKLEDSAMYFCASGGGGTGELFFGEGSRLTVL.

This sequence joins TRBV5-1 and TRBJ2-1, with 8 nucleotides matching TRBD1. In germline, CDR1 is SGHRS, CDR2 YFSETQ. V shed 4 bases, J shed 5 bases, and the junction held 11 bases outside the gene matches. CDR3 length: 16 amino acids. In DNA, the CDR3 is TGCGCCAGCAGCAGAACCCCCGGGACAGGACACAATGAGCAGTTCTTC. It yields the protein CASSRTPGTGHNEQFF.

The sample holds one count of this clone. The chain uses TRBV20-1 and TRBJ2-1, with D hard to call. Germline V CDR1 and CDR2: DFQATT, SNEGSKA (reference sequence). The CDR3 runs 11 residues. V lost 5 bases and J 7 bases, leaving 9 bases between the germline ends. CDR3 nucleotide sequence: TGCAGTGCTGGTAGATGGAATGAGCAGTTCTTC. As protein: CSAGRWNEQFF.

The chain couples TRBV19 to TRBJ2-5; D remains ambiguous. CDR3 size: 11 residues. V was cut by 0 bases and J by 4 bases, with 0 bases left in between. Germline V gene data show CDR1 as LNHDA and CDR2 as SQIVND (reference sequence). CDR3 sequence: CASSIEETQYF. CDR3 nucleotide sequence: TGTGCCAGTAGTATAGAAGAGACCCAGTACTTC. Variable domain in full (rest from reference TRBV19 and TRBJ2-5): DGGITQSPKYLFRKEGQNVTLSCEQNLNHDAMYWYRQDPGQGLRLIYYSQIVNDFQKGDIAEGYSVSREKKESFPLTVTSAQKNPTAFYLCASSIEETQYFGPGTRLLVL.

The chain links TRBV15 to TRBJ2-3, with 8 bases fitting TRBD2. The germline gives CDR1 LNHNV, CDR2 YYDKDF (reference sequence). V lost 5 bases and J lost 4; bases outside the gene matches: 17. This CDR3 is 18 amino acids long. The CDR3 protein is CATSLEIPAGELADTQYF. CDR3 DNA: TGTGCCACCAGCCTGGAGATTCCAGCGGGGGAGCTAGCAGATACGCAGTATTTT.

The CDR3 spells CASSLAASYEQYF. As DNA, the CDR3 is TGTGCCAGCAGTTTAGCCGCCTCCTACGAGCAGTACTTC. The V call is TRBV12-3 or TRBV12-4, the J call TRBJ2-7; D gene uncertain. Trimming removed 0 bases at V and 0 bases at J, with 3 bases between. The CDR3 totals 13 residues.

The chain employs TRBV6-5 and TRBJ2-7; D is undetermined. CDR1 MNHEY and CDR2 SVGAGI come from the germline V gene. This CDR3 has 15 amino acids. V was shortened by 0 bases and J by 0 bases, with 9 bases between the two germline ends. The chain's CDR3 is CASSYSADNSYEQYF. In DNA, the CDR3 is TGTGCCAGCAGTTACTCCGCAGACAACTCCTACGAGCAGTACTTC.

The chain recombines TRBV7-9 with TRBJ1-4, with 7 bases matching TRBD1. CDR3 length equals 15 residues. V lost 4 bases and J lost 4; bases outside the gene matches: 6. Per germline, CDR1 SEHNR and CDR2 FQNEAQ (reference sequence). Written as DNA, the CDR3 is TGTGCCAGCAGCTGGGTACAGGGGCTTAATGAAAAACTGTTTTTT. Translated, it gives CASSWVQGLNEKLFF.

The chain employs TRBV4-1 and TRBJ2-5; 8 bases agree with TRBD1. Germline loops: CDR1 MGHRA, CDR2 YSYEKL. V shed 4 bases and J 4 bases; nucleotides not matched to a gene: 8. This CDR3 has 15 residues. The CDR3 DNA follows: TGCGCCAGCAGCCCCCTTACAGGGGGAGGAGAGACCCAGTACTTC. Protein sequence: CASSPLTGGGETQYF.

The chain recombines TRBV7-9 with TRBJ1-4, with D possibly being TRBD1 (6 bases). CDR1 is SEHNR and CDR2 is FQNEAQ in the germline V gene (reference sequence). This CDR3 has 16 residues. Trimming took off 0 bases at V and 3 bases at J, with 11 bases between the two ends. For the CDR3, the DNA is TGTGCCAGCAGCTTAGCGGATGGGGGGCCTAATGAAAAACTGTTTTTT. Its protein is CASSLADGGPNEKLFF.

The chain combines TRBV11-1 with TRBJ2-3; TRBD2 is a possible D gene (6 bases). Trimming stripped 1 base from V and 4 bases from J, with 15 bases between. The CDR3 contains 16 residues. Germline V CDR1 and CDR2: SGHAT, FQDESV (reference sequence). The CDR3 region has the DNA TGTGCCAGCAGCTTAGGAGGAGGCGGGATGGCAGATACGCAGTATTTT. Its protein is CASSLGGGGMADTQYF.

V is TRBV27 and J is TRBJ2-1, with 11 bases lining up with TRBD2. This CDR3 is 15 amino acids long. J gave up 7 bases and V 6 bases, and 8 bases lay outside the gene matches. Germline assignment: CDR1 MNHEY and CDR2 SMNVEV (reference sequence). The CDR3 sequence: CASRLLAGVGNEQFF. The CDR3 DNA reads TGTGCCAGCAGACTACTAGCGGGAGTGGGGAATGAGCAGTTCTTC.

This clone appeared once. This chain joins TRBV11-2 and TRBJ2-7, with D possibly TRBD1 on 5 matching bases. Germline loops: CDR1 SGHAT, CDR2 FQNNGV. Trimming shortened V by 1 base and J by 1 base, and 11 bases separated the two germline ends. This CDR3 has 15 amino acids. CDR3 loop: CASSLGVGPSYEQYF. The CDR3 DNA reads TGTGCCAGCAGCTTAGGGGTGGGGCCATCCTACGAGCAGTACTTC.

The CDR3 DNA sequence: TGCGCCAGCAGCCCCCAGATAGACTCTGAAGCTTTCTTT. Protein sequence: CASSPQIDSEAFF. The V call is TRBV5-1, the J call TRBJ1-1; D ambiguous. This CDR3 region has 13 residues. Germline V gene data show CDR1 as SGHRS and CDR2 as YFSETQ. V lost 4 bases, J lost 6 bases, and 13 bases lay in between.